This TCR beta chain was documented in a study of T-cell reconstitution after alpha-beta-depleted transplantation in children. Study findings and constraints: At one year after transplant, newly produced T cells mostly accounted for T-cell counts and diversity. As was reported, about two months after transplant, alpha-beta T cells came from several hundred expanded graft clones.

Comment on this clonotype: Antigen: not known.

V was pared by 5 bases and J by 2 bases, with 22 bases between. Germline-derived CDR1 and CDR2 are LGHNT and FRNRAP. This CDR3 has 18 amino acids. During its preparation, the TCRbeta library received unique molecular identifiers. TCRdb reprocessed the PCR reads via MiXCR and lists one record per CDR3 protein. The sample includes approximately 130,000 distinct CDR3 sequences, about 9.5% seen only once; the top ten take 24%. The TCR was taken from a girl in the first two years of life who had a stem cell transplant for combined immunodeficiency, so the T cells may come from the graft donor. The rearrangement links TRBV12-5 to TRBJ2-4; TRBD1 or TRBD2 may be the D gene (5 bases each). Here the sequenced sample was PBMCs, mostly from graft donor cells, taken 180 days after TCRalphabeta/CD19-depleted stem cell transplant. The CDR3 protein is CASGLPTLVGRPKNIQYF. The CDR3, as DNA: TGTGCTAGTGGTCTACCGACCCTAGTGGGACGACCCAAAAACATTCAGTACTTC.